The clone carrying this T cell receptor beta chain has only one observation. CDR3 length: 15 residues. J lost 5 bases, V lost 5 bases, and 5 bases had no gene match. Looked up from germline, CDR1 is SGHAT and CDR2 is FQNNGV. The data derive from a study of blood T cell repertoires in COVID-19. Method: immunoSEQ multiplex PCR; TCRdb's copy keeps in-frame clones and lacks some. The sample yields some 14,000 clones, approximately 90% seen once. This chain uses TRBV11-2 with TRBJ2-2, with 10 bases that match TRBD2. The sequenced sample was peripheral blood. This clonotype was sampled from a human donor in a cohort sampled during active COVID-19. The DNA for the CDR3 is TGTGCCAGCAGCGGTAGCGGGAGGTCGACCGGGGAGCTGTTTTTT. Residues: CASSGSGRSTGELFF. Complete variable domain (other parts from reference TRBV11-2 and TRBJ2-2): EAGVAQSPRYKIIEKRQSVAFWCNPISGHATLYWYQQILGQGPKLLIQFQNNGVVDDSQLPKDRFSAERLKGVDSTLKIQPAKLEDSAVYLCASSGSGRSTGELFFGEGSRLTVL.